This T cell receptor beta chain originates from a study of beta chain features in type 1 diabetes. Isolated RNA was reverse transcribed in full, so expressed TCRB transcripts were sequenced. Using immunoSEQ multiplex PCR, the repertoire was profiled, and TCRdb retains in-frame clones only, with some absent. The data contain 600,000 to 650,000 clones, roughly a sixth of them singletons. The CDR3 has 15 amino acids. The germline gives CDR1 SGHRS, CDR2 YFSETQ. The V and J ends lost 4 bases and 7 bases, in that order; junction bases with no gene match: 9. Isolation of CD4+ naive, central memory, regulatory and stem cell-like memory cells was achieved by sorting via CD45RO/CCR7/CD25/CD127/CD95/CD27.

The sequencing input was naive CD4+ T cells from blood. The TCR was taken from a man aged 18 to 29 in good health. The genes are TRBV5-1 and TRBJ2-1, with TRBD2 matching 9 bases. The CDR3 loop is CASSATSGRGNEQFF. CDR3 sequence (DNA): TGCGCCAGCAGCGCTACTAGCGGGCGGGGGAATGAGCAGTTCTTC.